The clone carrying this T cell receptor beta chain was seen only once. Its target is unknown. These data come from a study of T cells in localized non-small cell lung cancer. Overall study findings and caveats: Uninvolved adjacent lung had the highest recorded T cell clonality, with tumor below it. Of the top 100 tumor clones, median about 56 were in adjacent lung, 25 to 30 among its top 100. Without multi-region sequencing, intratumor heterogeneity could not be excluded.

The CDR3 has 14 amino acids. The V gene lost 2 bases and the J gene lost 9 bases, with 14 bases spanning the gap. Germline V CDR1 and CDR2: MNHEY, SVGAGI. Clones were sequenced by immunoSEQ multiplex PCR, and TCRdb holds only the in-frame ones, with some missing. The sample has 60,000 or so clones; 81% are singletons. Source: PBMCs, taken before any cancer treatment. The chain carries TRBV6-5 and TRBJ1-5; D is perhaps TRBD1 (5 bases). This receptor was obtained from a man aged 40 to 70 with stage II lung adenocarcinoma. The CDR3 DNA sequence: TGTGCCAGCAGTTACCGGGCCCCCGGGGCGCCCCAGCATTTT. It yields the protein CASSYRAPGAPQHF.